This TCR beta chain appears in the sequencing data of a study of T cell responses to AZD1222 COVID-19 vaccine. Notes on the study in general: It should be noted that donors were predominantly white British and more often female, and clonal diversity was possibly underestimated.

V was pared by 6 bases and J by 9 bases, with 15 bases of the junction left unmatched. Germline V gene sequence: CDR1 LNHDA, CDR2 SQIVND (reference sequence). CDR3 length equals 15 residues. Concerning this clone: The antigen is unknown.

TCRdb's copy holds only in-frame clones and misses some; the assay was immunoSEQ multiplex PCR. Of around 150,000 clones in the sample, under 95% are singletons; the top ten hold about 3.6%. V usage is TRBV19 and J usage is TRBJ2-3, with TRBD2 matching 7 bases. The sequence was collected from an adult who received the AZD1222 COVID-19 vaccine. The sample here was peripheral blood, taken 28 days after the second AZD1222 dose. DNA for the CDR3: TGTGCCAGTAGAGATACTAGCGCTAGTACCGACACGCAGTATTTT. Protein: CASRDTSASTDTQYF.